The 26 T cell receptor beta chains listed next were all sequenced from one sample in a study of cytomegalovirus exposure and HLA in healthy donors. PCR amplification relied on 60 Vbeta primers (plus 13 Jbeta primers). The protocol was immunoSEQ multiplex PCR, while the TCRdb copy is restricted to in-frame clones and leaves out a portion. The repertoire holds about 150,000 clones, with about 81% as singletons. Sequenced material: PBMCs. The receptors derive from a woman aged 45-65 years in good health and CMV-seropositive.

The rearrangement joins TRBV5-1 to TRBJ2-3; 11 bases map to TRBD2. The J segment lost 5 bases and the V segment lost 5 bases, leaving 10 bases of the junction unmatched. Germline V gene sequence: CDR1 SGHRS, CDR2 YFSETQ. This CDR3 region has 16 residues. CDR3 in amino acids: CASRGSGLAGGDTQYF. The CDR3 DNA is TGCGCCAGCAGGGGGAGCGGTCTAGCGGGAGGAGATACGCAGTATTTT.

V gene TRBV10-2 combines with J gene TRBJ2-5, with a tentative D call TRBD2 (7 bases). Germline V gives CDR1 WSHSY, CDR2 SAAADI. V lost 3 bases and J lost 7, with 18 bases in between. The CDR3 is made up of 15 amino acids. The CDR3 region is CASSDRTRGAATQYF. DNA for the CDR3: TGCGCCAGCAGTGATAGGACTAGGGGGGCGGCGACCCAGTACTTC.

The chain combines TRBV6-5 with TRBJ2-7, with 7 nucleotides matching TRBD2. The CDR3 is made up of 14 amino acids. V lost 7 bases to trimming and J lost 1 base; unmatched junction nucleotides: 7. Germline CDR1 is MNHEY and CDR2 is SVGAGI. CDR3 coding DNA: TGTGCCAGCACCCGGGGGGTCGGGTCCTACGAGCAGTACTTC. Its translation: CASTRGVGSYEQYF.

The genes are TRBV28 and TRBJ2-7; 8 nucleotides match TRBD1. The CDR3 has 13 residues. Germline trimming cut 6 bases from V and 3 bases from J; bases unmatched to any gene: 4. Germline lookup yields CDR1 MDHEN and CDR2 SYDVKM. The chain's CDR3 is CASRPGGDYEQYF. In DNA form, the CDR3 reads TGTGCCAGCAGGCCAGGGGGCGACTACGAGCAGTACTTC.

The gene calls are TRBV19 and TRBJ1-3, with D possibly matching TRBD1 (6 bases). Trimming pared 5 bases from V and 0 bases from J, leaving 14 bases between. Germline V gene lookup returns CDR1 LNHDA and CDR2 SQIVND (reference sequence). This CDR3 region has 16 residues. This CDR3 reads CASSVTRTDSGNTIYF. The CDR3, as DNA: TGTGCCAGTAGTGTCACCCGGACAGACTCTGGAAACACCATATATTTT.

The genes are TRBV30 and TRBJ1-1; D unresolved. Germline V lookup: CDR1 GTSNPN, CDR2 SVGIG (reference sequence). The CDR3 spans 14 residues. The V gene lost 2 bases and the J gene lost 5 bases, with 15 bases spanning the gap. CDR3 loop: CAWSSTPERTEAFF. CDR3 DNA sequence: TGTGCCTGGAGTTCAACACCCGAGCGGACTGAAGCTTTCTTT.

This clone showed up just once. The V and J genes are TRBV28 and TRBJ1-4, with D perhaps matching TRBD1 (5 bases). The CDR3 has 12 residues. CDR1 is MDHEN, CDR2 SYDVKM, per germline. Trimming left V 8 bases short and J 7 bases short, with 11 bases between. The CDR3 coding sequence is TGTGCCAGCCACCAGGGAAGTGAAAAACTGTTTTTT. This translates into CASHQGSEKLFF.

This clone has just a few counts. The chain has TRBV28 and TRBJ1-2; D uncertain. Trimming removed 5 bases at V and 2 bases at J, with 9 bases between. The CDR3 loop spans 13 amino acids. Germline V gene lookup returns CDR1 MDHEN and CDR2 SYDVKM. CDR3 in amino acids: CASSPLQNYGYTF. CDR3 bases: TGTGCCAGCAGTCCCCTCCAGAACTATGGCTACACCTTC.

The chain employs TRBV10-3 and TRBJ1-1; 7 bases fit TRBD1. With 6 bases clipped from V and 7 bases from J, the junction kept 8 bases outside the gene matches. CDR3 length: 13 residues. The V gene's germline CDR1 is ENHRY and CDR2 SYGVKD. The CDR3 is CAIRGGQANEAFF. CDR3 in DNA: TGTGCCATCAGAGGTGGACAGGCGAATGAAGCTTTCTTT.

The rearrangement joins TRBV27 to TRBJ2-4; weak D call: TRBD2 (7 bases). Trimming cost V 4 bases and J 4 bases, with 20 bases left between them. The CDR3 loop spans 17 amino acids. Germline lookup yields CDR1 MNHEY and CDR2 SMNVEV (reference sequence). As DNA, the CDR3 is TGTGCCAGCAGTTCTCTCCCAAGGGGGGGCATAAAAAACATTCAGTACTTC. This encodes CASSSLPRGGIKNIQYF.

Only one count was recorded for this clone. The chain links TRBV7-3 to TRBJ2-3; 7 nucleotides agree with TRBD1. The V gene's germline CDR1 is SGHTA and CDR2 FQGTGA. The CDR3 length is 15 residues. The V gene end was trimmed by 5 bases and the J gene end by 3 bases; junction bases not matched to a gene: 8. The CDR3 protein is CASSPRQGSTDTQYF. CDR3 DNA: TGTGCCAGCAGCCCCCGACAGGGTAGTACAGATACGCAGTATTTT.

The chain links TRBV9 to TRBJ1-1; no definite D call. Germline V gene data show CDR1 as SGDLS and CDR2 as YYNGEE. The germline V and J ends were trimmed by 0 bases and 4 bases, with 10 bases remaining between them. This CDR3 is 14 amino acids long. The CDR3 reads CASSVDPVITEAFF. The CDR3 region has the DNA TGTGCCAGCAGCGTAGATCCGGTAATCACTGAAGCTTTCTTT. Full variable domain (missing parts from reference TRBV9 and TRBJ1-1): DSGVTQTPKHLITATGQRVTLRCSPRSGDLSVYWYQQSLDQGLQFLIQYYNGEERAKGNILERFSAQQFPDLHSELNLSSLELGDSALYFCASSVDPVITEAFFGQGTRLTVV.

The rearrangement uses TRBV15 and TRBJ1-5; D gene unclear. Looked up from germline, CDR1 is LNHNV and CDR2 is YYDKDF (reference sequence). The CDR3 sequence is 13 residues long. With 8 bases removed from V and 5 bases from J, the gap between germline ends came to 13 bases. This CDR3 reads CATASTPHQPQHF. CDR3 coding DNA: TGTGCCACCGCTTCAACACCTCATCAGCCCCAGCATTTT.

The chain recombines TRBV28 with TRBJ1-1, with TRBD1 matching over 7 bases. CDR1 is MDHEN and CDR2 is SYDVKM in the germline V gene. This CDR3 comprises 13 residues. The V segment lost 5 bases and the J segment 5 bases; nucleotides outside the gene matches: 5. CDR3 protein: CASSGRQGTEAFF. The CDR3 DNA sequence: TGTGCCAGCAGTGGGCGACAGGGAACTGAAGCTTTCTTT.

This clone was seen a handful of times. The chain links TRBV7-9 to TRBJ2-7, with a weak D call TRBD2 (5 bases). Between the trimmed V and J ends, which lost 5 bases and 9 bases, there was a span of 23 bases. The length of the CDR3 is 15 residues. Germline lookup yields CDR1 SEHNR and CDR2 FQNEAQ (reference sequence). DNA of the CDR3: TGTGCCAGCAGCAGTCCGTCGACCGGACTCCTCGGGCAGTACTTC. It codes for CASSSPSTGLLGQYF. The variable domain in full, completed from reference TRBV7-9 and TRBJ2-7, reads DTGVSQNPRHKITKRGQNVTFRCDPISEHNRLYWYRQTLGQGPEFLTYFQNEAQLEKSRLLSDRFSAERPKGSFSTLEIQRTEQGDSAMYLCASSSPSTGLLGQYFGPGTRLTVT.

The genes are TRBV5-1 and TRBJ1-2; TRBD1 matches at 7 bases. Germline trimming cut 4 bases from V and 5 bases from J; bases unmatched to any gene: 11. From germline, CDR1 is SGHRS and CDR2 YFSETQ. The CDR3 runs to 15 residues. CDR3 coding DNA: TGCGCCAGCAGCGTGGACCGGGACAGTTCTTATGGCTACACCTTC. It encodes CASSVDRDSSYGYTF.

The J gene is TRBJ1-4, the V gene TRBV5-5; 7 bases fit TRBD1. J was trimmed by 8 bases and V by 3 bases; bases with no gene match: 13. The CDR3 contains 16 residues. CDR1 and CDR2 from the germline V gene are SGHKS and YYEKEE (reference sequence). In nucleotides, the CDR3 is TGTGCCAGCAGCTCCCGGAGGGGGACAGCAGGGGAAAAACTGTTTTTT. Its protein product is CASSSRRGTAGEKLFF.

This clone was seen a few times. This rearrangement joins TRBV29-1 to TRBJ1-1, with D perhaps TRBD1 (5 bases). Trimming left V 7 bases short and J 6 bases short, with 15 bases between. This CDR3 contains 12 residues. The germline CDR1 and CDR2 sequences are SQVTM and ANQGSEA. The CDR3 DNA follows: TGCAGCGCGGGAGGGGTTAGGGCTGAAGCTTTCTTT. Translated, it gives CSAGGVRAEAFF.

The chain combines TRBV5-1 with TRBJ1-4; D may be TRBD1 (5 bases). V lost 5 bases to trimming and J lost 4 bases, with 24 bases between them. The germline CDR1 and CDR2 sequences are SGHRS and YFSETQ. This CDR3 region has 18 residues. The CDR3 DNA sequence: TGCGCCAGCAGTGAATATAAGGGAGGAGGGGACTTTAATGAAAAACTGTTTTTT. This gives the protein CASSEYKGGGDFNEKLFF.

The gene calls are TRBV4-3 and TRBJ1-2; 7 bases are a match to TRBD1. Germline loops: CDR1 LGHNA, CDR2 YSLEER. Trimming took 0 bases from V and 3 from J; bases not matched to a gene: 4. This CDR3 is 15 amino acids long. CDR3 amino acids: CASSQERGLHYGYTF. The CDR3 coding sequence is TGCGCCAGCAGCCAAGAGAGGGGGCTGCACTATGGCTACACCTTC.

This clone appeared a few times. The gene calls are TRBV15 and TRBJ1-2, with a possible D match to TRBD1 (5 bases). The CDR3 has 14 amino acids. Germline CDR1 reads LNHNV; CDR2 reads YYDKDF (reference sequence). V was shortened by 1 base and J by 6 bases, with 12 bases between the two germline ends. CDR3 region: CATSRGDRADGYTF. The CDR3 region has the DNA TGTGCCACCAGCAGAGGCGACAGAGCAGATGGCTACACCTTC.

The chain is built from TRBV7-9 and TRBJ1-4, with unresolved D. Germline V lookup: CDR1 SEHNR, CDR2 FQNEAQ (reference sequence). The V end lost 6 bases, the J end lost 5 bases, and 19 bases lay between the germline ends. The CDR3 runs to 16 residues. DNA of the CDR3: TGTGCCAGCAGTCAGGACGTCCGGGAGTTAAATGAAAAACTGTTTTTT. The encoded protein is CASSQDVRELNEKLFF.

This clone appeared once. The gene calls are TRBV2 and TRBJ1-5, with unresolved D. CDR1 is SNHLY, CDR2 FYNNEI, per germline. V shed 3 bases and J shed 6 bases, with 12 bases lying between them. The CDR3 loop spans 14 amino acids. The CDR3 sequence: CASSDLLIAQPQHF. The CDR3, as DNA: TGTGCCAGCAGTGATCTATTAATCGCTCAGCCCCAGCATTTT.

The genes are TRBV7-3 and TRBJ1-2; TRBD1 matches 7 bases. Germline CDR1 reads SGHTA; CDR2 reads FQGTGA. With V trimmed by 2 bases and J by 7 bases, 4 bases remained unmatched. The CDR3 totals 13 residues. The CDR3 nucleotides are TGTGCCAGCAGCTTAGGACAGGATAGTGGCTACACCTTC. Its protein is CASSLGQDSGYTF.

The rearrangement joins TRBV11-2 to TRBJ2-1; 13 nucleotides line up with TRBD2. CDR1 is SGHAT, CDR2 FQNNGV, per germline. V shed 5 bases and J 9 bases; nucleotides not matched to a gene: 7. This CDR3 spans 15 amino acids. The CDR3 sequence: CASSPGTSGAGEQFF. In DNA form, the CDR3 reads TGTGCCAGCAGCCCGGGGACTAGCGGGGCGGGTGAGCAGTTCTTC.

This clone has more than one count but fewer than ten. The gene calls are TRBV5-4 and TRBJ2-1; TRBD2 might be the D (5 bases). The CDR3 is 15 residues long. In germline, CDR1 is SGHNT, CDR2 YYREEE (reference sequence). Trimming pared 0 bases from V and 7 bases from J, leaving 14 bases between. The CDR3 nucleotides are TGTGCCAGCAGCTTGGGCTGGACTCCCGGTAATGAGCAGTTCTTC. Protein product: CASSLGWTPGNEQFF.